This entry describes one T cell receptor beta chain. Its antigen is unknown. There were TCR beta CDR3 regions amplified from RNA transcripts. A first-round RT-PCR of the TCR CDR3 used the HTBI primer set. One entry per CDR3 protein results from TCRdb running MiXCR on the multiplex PCR reads. The sample yields 600,000 or so distinct CDR3 sequences, just over 45% seen once. These data originate in a study of T cells in Graves' hyperthyroidism and ophthalmopathy. Study-wide results and limits: Most thyroid clonotypes expanded above 0.001 were also detected in blood. Ophthalmopathy stood apart from stable hyperthyroidism in a 13 V-J model.

The V end was cut by 0 bases, the J end by 5 bases, with 8 bases between. CDR3 size: 14 residues. CDR1 and CDR2 (germline): MNHEY, SVGEGT. Patients were excluded because of uncontrolled infection, other autoimmune disease, pregnancy or lactation. Each diagnosis drew on symptoms, thyroxine, TRAb, thyroid ultrasound and orbital computed tomography findings. This rearrangement joins TRBV6-2 or TRBV6-3 to TRBJ1-5; TRBD1 might be the D (5 bases). The material sequenced was peripheral blood or thyroid tissue (not recorded which). The TCR originated in a woman aged 18-29 years with Graves' hyperthyroidism. As DNA, the CDR3 is TGTGCCAGCAGTTACTCGGGGCATCATCAGCCCCAGCATTTT. Translated: CASSYSGHHQPQHF.